This TCR beta chain appears in the sequencing data of a study of blood T cells in healthy people across ages. Per the germline V gene, CDR1 is SGHKS and CDR2 is YYEKEE (reference sequence). The CDR3 has 15 residues. A J-beta primer mix and a sample-barcoded 5' primer were used in a second PCR of about 7 to 12 cycles. Tagging of each cDNA molecule was performed by a template-switch adaptor with 12 random nucleotides. A single record per CDR3 protein comes from TCRdb applying MiXCR to the 5' RACE reads. The sample includes some 790,000 distinct CDR3 sequences, less than 35% seen only once; the top ten take approximately 15%. As for this clonotype: What it binds is unknown. The junction shows a germline mismatch at one end, possibly a read error.

Broader study findings: PBMCs left unsorted prevented a conclusive naive versus antigen-experienced comparison. For the donors, CMV status was unknown and possibly confounded expanded clonotype changes. Per million T cells, TCR beta diversity dropped roughly linearly as age increased.

V usage is TRBV5-5 and J usage is TRBJ2-1; D is perhaps TRBD1 (6 bases). The sequence came from an elderly woman in good health. Material for sequencing was blood. Here the CDR3 DNA reads TGCGCCAGCAGCTTGGGGGCTAGTGGTGCCGGTGAGCAGTTCTTC. Translation gives CASSLGASGAGEQFF.